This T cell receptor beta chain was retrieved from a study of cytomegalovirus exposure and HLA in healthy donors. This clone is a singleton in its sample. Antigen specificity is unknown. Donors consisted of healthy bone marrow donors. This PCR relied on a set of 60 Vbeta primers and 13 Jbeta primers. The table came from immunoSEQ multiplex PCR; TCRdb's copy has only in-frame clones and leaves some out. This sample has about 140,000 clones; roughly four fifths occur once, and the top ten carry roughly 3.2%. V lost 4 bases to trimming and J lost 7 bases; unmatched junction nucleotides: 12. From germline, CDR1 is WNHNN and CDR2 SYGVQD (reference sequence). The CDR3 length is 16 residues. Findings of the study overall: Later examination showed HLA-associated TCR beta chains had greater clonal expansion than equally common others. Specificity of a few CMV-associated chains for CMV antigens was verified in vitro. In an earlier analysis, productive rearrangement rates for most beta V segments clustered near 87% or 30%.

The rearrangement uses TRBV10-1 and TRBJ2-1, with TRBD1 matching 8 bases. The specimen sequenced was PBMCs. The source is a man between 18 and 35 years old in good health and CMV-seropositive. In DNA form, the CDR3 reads TGCGCCAGCAGTGGATTTGGAGACAGGGGATGGAATGAGCAGTTCTTC. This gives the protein CASSGFGDRGWNEQFF.